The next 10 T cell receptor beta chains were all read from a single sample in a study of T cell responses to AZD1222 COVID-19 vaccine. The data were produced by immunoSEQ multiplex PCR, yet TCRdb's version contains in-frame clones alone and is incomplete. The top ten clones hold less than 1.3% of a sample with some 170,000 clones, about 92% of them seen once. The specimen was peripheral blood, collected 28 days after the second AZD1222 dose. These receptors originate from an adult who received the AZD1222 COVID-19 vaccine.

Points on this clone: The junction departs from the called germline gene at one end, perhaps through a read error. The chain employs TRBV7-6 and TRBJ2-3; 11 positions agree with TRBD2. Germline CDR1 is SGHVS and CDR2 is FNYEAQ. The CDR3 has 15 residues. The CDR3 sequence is CASSLAGGSTDTQYF. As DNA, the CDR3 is TGTGCCAGCAGCCTAGCGGGGGGATCCACAGATACGCAGTATTTT.

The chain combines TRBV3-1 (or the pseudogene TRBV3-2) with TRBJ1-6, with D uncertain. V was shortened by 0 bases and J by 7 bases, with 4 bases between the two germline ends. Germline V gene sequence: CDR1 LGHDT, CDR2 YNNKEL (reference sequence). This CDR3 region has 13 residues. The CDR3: CASSQERNSPLHF. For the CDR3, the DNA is TGTGCCAGCAGCCAAGAACGGAATTCACCCCTCCACTTT.

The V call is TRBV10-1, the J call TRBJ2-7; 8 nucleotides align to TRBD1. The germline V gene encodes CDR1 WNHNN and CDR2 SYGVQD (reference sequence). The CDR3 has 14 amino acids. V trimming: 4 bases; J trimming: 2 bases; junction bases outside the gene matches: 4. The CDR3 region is CASSVGQGPYEQYF. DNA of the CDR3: TGCGCCAGCAGTGTCGGACAGGGTCCCTACGAGCAGTACTTC.

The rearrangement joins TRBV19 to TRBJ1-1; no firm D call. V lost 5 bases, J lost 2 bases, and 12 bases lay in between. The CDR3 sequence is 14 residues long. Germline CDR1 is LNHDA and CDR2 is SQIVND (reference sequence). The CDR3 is CASSVHSSNTEAFF. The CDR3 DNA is TGTGCCAGTAGTGTACACAGCAGTAACACTGAAGCTTTCTTT.

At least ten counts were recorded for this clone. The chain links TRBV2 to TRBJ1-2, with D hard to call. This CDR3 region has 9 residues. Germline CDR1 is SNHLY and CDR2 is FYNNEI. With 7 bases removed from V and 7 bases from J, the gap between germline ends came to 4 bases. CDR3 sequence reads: CASKGGYTF. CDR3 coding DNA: TGTGCCAGCAAGGGTGGCTACACCTTC.

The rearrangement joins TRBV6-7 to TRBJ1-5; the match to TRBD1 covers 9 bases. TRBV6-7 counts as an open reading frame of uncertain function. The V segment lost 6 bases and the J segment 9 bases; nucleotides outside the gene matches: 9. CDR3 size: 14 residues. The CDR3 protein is CASRPPTGGWPQHF. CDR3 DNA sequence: TGTGCCAGCAGACCCCCGACAGGGGGGTGGCCCCAGCATTTT.

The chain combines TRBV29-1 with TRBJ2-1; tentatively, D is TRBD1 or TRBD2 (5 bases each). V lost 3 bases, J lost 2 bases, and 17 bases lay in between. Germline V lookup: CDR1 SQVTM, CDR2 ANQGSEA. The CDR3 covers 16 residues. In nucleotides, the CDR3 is TGCAGCGTTGAGTTGGGGACCGCCTATACCTACAATGAGCAGTTCTTC. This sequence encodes CSVELGTAYTYNEQFF.

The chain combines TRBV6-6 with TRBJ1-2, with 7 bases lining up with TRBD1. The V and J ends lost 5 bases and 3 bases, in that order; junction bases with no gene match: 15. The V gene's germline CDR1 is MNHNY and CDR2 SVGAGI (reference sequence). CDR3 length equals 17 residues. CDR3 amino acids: CASSRGAYPDRDYGYTF. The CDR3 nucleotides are TGTGCCAGCAGTCGAGGGGCTTACCCAGACAGGGACTATGGCTACACCTTC.

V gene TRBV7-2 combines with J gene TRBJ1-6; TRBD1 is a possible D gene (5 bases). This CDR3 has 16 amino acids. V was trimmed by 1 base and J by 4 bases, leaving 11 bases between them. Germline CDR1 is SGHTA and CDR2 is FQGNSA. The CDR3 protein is CASSLEGTGYNSPLHF. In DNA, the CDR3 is TGTGCCAGCAGCTTAGAAGGGACGGGATATAATTCACCCCTCCACTTT.

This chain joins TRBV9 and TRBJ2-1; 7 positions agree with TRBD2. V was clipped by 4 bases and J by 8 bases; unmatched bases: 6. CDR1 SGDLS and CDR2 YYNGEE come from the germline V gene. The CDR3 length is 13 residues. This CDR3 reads CASSFGGTDEQFF. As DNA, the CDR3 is TGTGCCAGCAGCTTCGGGGGGACCGATGAGCAGTTCTTC.